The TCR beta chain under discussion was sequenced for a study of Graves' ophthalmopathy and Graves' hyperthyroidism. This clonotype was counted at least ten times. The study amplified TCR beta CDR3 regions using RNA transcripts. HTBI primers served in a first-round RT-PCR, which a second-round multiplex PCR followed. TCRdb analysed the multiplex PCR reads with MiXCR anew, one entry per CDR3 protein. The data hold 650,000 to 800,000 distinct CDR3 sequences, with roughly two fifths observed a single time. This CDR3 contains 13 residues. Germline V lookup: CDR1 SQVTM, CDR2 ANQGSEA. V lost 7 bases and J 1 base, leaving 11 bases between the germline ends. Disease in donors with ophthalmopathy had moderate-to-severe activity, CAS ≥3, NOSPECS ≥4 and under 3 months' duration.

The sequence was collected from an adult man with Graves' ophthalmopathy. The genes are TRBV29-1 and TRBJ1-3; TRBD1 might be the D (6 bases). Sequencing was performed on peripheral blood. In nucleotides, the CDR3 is TGCAGCGCCATGGACAGTTCTGGAAACACCATATATTTT. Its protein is CSAMDSSGNTIYF.